Listed here are 7 T cell receptor beta chains from one sample, sequenced in a study of blood T cells in healthy people across ages. Sample-barcoded 5' priming and a J-beta primer mix drove a second PCR of about 7 to 11 cycles. TCRdb processed the 5' RACE reads anew with MiXCR; each CDR3 protein has one entry. The table lists 730,000 or so distinct CDR3 sequences, less than 45% of them singletons. Sequencing was carried out using blood. These receptors were collected from a man older than 75 in good health.

J is TRBJ2-5 and V is TRBV20-1; a possible D gene is TRBD2 (6 bases). The V gene lost 3 bases and the J gene lost 3 bases, with 8 bases spanning the gap. From germline, CDR1 is DFQATT and CDR2 SNEGSKA (reference sequence). The CDR3 loop spans 12 amino acids. As DNA, the CDR3 is TGCAGTGCTAGTCGGAGGGAAGAGACCCAGTACTTC. It translates to CSASRREETQYF.

V and J are TRBV9 and TRBJ2-7; D remains unclear. Germline V gives CDR1 SGDLS, CDR2 YYNGEE. The CDR3 runs 14 residues. V dropped 0 bases and J dropped 6 bases, with 13 bases sitting between them. The chain's CDR3 is CASSVGGPAAEQYF. The CDR3 coding sequence is TGTGCCAGCAGCGTAGGAGGCCCTGCGGCCGAGCAGTACTTC.

The rearrangement uses TRBV6-5 and TRBJ2-4, with 7 bases identical to TRBD2. This CDR3 spans 15 amino acids. CDR1 is MNHEY and CDR2 is SVGAGI in the germline V gene. Trimming at V came to 0 bases and at J to 13 bases, leaving 12 bases not matched to a gene. CDR3 nucleotide sequence: TGTGCCAGCAGTTACTCAGCGGGGAGGACTTACGTGCAGTACTTC. This translates into CASSYSAGRTYVQYF.

V gene TRBV7-8 combines with J gene TRBJ2-5; 9 bases are a match to TRBD2. V lost 5 bases and J lost 2; bases outside the gene matches: 9. CDR3 size: 16 residues. Per the germline V gene, CDR1 is SGHVS and CDR2 is FQNEAQ. The CDR3 loop is CASSPAGGENQETQYF. The CDR3 nucleotides are TGTGCCAGCAGCCCCGCGGGGGGGGAGAATCAAGAGACCCAGTACTTC. The entire variable domain, with the rest obtained from reference TRBV7-8 and TRBJ2-5, is as follows: GAGVSQSPRYKVAKRGQDVALRCDPISGHVSLFWYQQALGQGPEFLTYFQNEAQLDKSGLPSDRFFAERPEGSVSTLKIQRTQQEDSAVYLCASSPAGGENQETQYFGPGTRLLVL.

To note about this clonotype: A read error may be the cause here, since a much bigger clone is one base away. This chain uses TRBV20-1 with TRBJ2-4; D possibly corresponds to TRBD2 (6 bases). The CDR3 has 14 amino acids. Trimming pared 3 bases from V and 3 bases from J, leaving 12 bases between. Looked up from germline, CDR1 is DFQATT and CDR2 is SNEGSKA (reference sequence). CDR3 nucleotide sequence: TGCAGTGCTAGGGAGGGCGAGGGCAAAAACATTCAGTACTTC. It encodes CSAREGEGKNIQYF.

The chain carries TRBV9 and TRBJ2-5, with 7 bases that match TRBD1. Per germline, CDR1 SGDLS and CDR2 YYNGEE. CDR3 length: 17 amino acids. With V trimmed by 4 bases and J by 2 bases, 14 bases remained unmatched. The CDR3 here is CASSTRKTGTSQETQYF. The CDR3 coding sequence is TGTGCCAGCAGCACACGAAAGACAGGGACCTCTCAAGAGACCCAGTACTTC.

This sequence joins TRBV5-1 and TRBJ2-1; 9 bases align to TRBD1. Germline CDR1 SGHRS, CDR2 YFSETQ. V lost 4 bases to trimming and J lost 2 bases; unmatched junction nucleotides: 4. The CDR3 is made up of 15 amino acids. The CDR3 sequence: CASSRQGEAYNEQFF. CDR3 nucleotide sequence: TGCGCCAGCAGCCGACAGGGGGAGGCCTACAATGAGCAGTTCTTC.